The sequence of this T cell receptor (beta chain) was determined in a study of post-analysis software for immune sequencing data. Findings and caveats of the study: Patients showed TRBV5-6, TRBV5-1 and TRBV20-1 among five TRBV segments more frequent than in controls.

This CDR3 spans 16 amino acids. Germline V gene data show CDR1 as SGHKS and CDR2 as YYEKEE (reference sequence). J gave up 3 bases and V 3 bases, and 10 bases lay outside the gene matches. Unique-molecular-identifier-tagged TCR beta cDNA libraries were used. Via MiXCR, TCRdb re-called the PCR reads, giving one row per CDR3 protein. Of fewer than 850,000 distinct CDR3 sequences in the sample, just under 30% were seen once. This clonotype was seen repeatedly, ten times or more. Its antigen is not known. The origin of this receptor is a girl aged 10-17 years with multiple sclerosis. Material for sequencing was blood. The V gene is TRBV5-5, the J gene TRBJ2-3; 7 bases align to TRBD2. CDR3 nucleotides: TGTGCCAGCAGCTCCCGGCGTCTAGCGGAAACAGATACGCAGTATTTT. As protein: CASSSRRLAETDTQYF.